The 4 T cell receptor beta chains below all came from one sample that was sequenced in a study of CD8+ T cells in alopecia areata. Extraction of RNA preceded its reverse transcription into cDNA, which served as the sequencing template. The repertoire was sequenced with immunoSEQ multiplex PCR; TCRdb's copy has only in-frame clones and lacks some. Of roughly 92,000 clones listed, about three quarters are singletons. Treatment indicated: oral pan-JAK inhibitor, 5-10 mg twice daily. This specimen consisted of CD8+ T cells sorted from blood, obtained at week 44, from a patient treated with tofacitinib. The receptors here all came from a human donor with alopecia areata.

This clone turned up a few times. This chain joins TRBV7-8 and TRBJ2-2, with a weak D call TRBD1 (5 bases). Germline CDR1 reads SGHVS; CDR2 reads FQNEAQ. The V end lost 7 bases, the J end lost 5 bases, and 11 bases lay between the germline ends. This CDR3 comprises 13 residues. Written as DNA, the CDR3 is TGTGCCAGCACTGGGGCGGTTACCGGGGAGCTGTTTTTT. Translated: CASTGAVTGELFF.

This clone was counted only a few times. V usage is TRBV7-9 and J usage is TRBJ2-7, with a weak D call TRBD2 (5 bases). Germline V CDR1 and CDR2: SEHNR, FQNEAQ (reference sequence). The CDR3 is made up of 13 amino acids. Trimming left V 3 bases short and J 5 bases short, with 11 bases between. The CDR3 DNA follows: TGTGCCAGCAGCTTGGTCCCGAGGGACGAGCAGTACTTC. Translating gives CASSLVPRDEQYF. The full variable domain, in which reference TRBV7-9 and TRBJ2-7 provide the parts outside the CDR3, is DTGVSQNPRHKITKRGQNVTFRCDPISEHNRLYWYRQTLGQGPEFLTYFQNEAQLEKSRLLSDRFSAERPKGSFSTLEIQRTEQGDSAMYLCASSLVPRDEQYFGPGTRLTVT.

The rearrangement uses TRBV4-3 and TRBJ2-1, with TRBD2 as a possible D gene (6 bases). Trimming took off 3 bases at V and 10 bases at J, with 10 bases between the two ends. The germline V gene encodes CDR1 LGHNA and CDR2 YSLEER. CDR3 length: 12 amino acids. In nucleotides, the CDR3 is TGCGCCAGCAGCCACACTAGCCGGGAGCAGTTCTTC. Protein product: CASSHTSREQFF.

The V call is TRBV5-6, the J call TRBJ1-2, with 9 positions matching TRBD1. The germline gives CDR1 SGHDT, CDR2 YYEEEE. Trimming cost V 4 bases and J 4 bases; bases outside gene matches: 5. There are 14 residues in the CDR3. CDR3 residues: CASSPGTGTYGYTF. DNA for the CDR3: TGTGCCAGCAGCCCCGGGACAGGGACCTATGGCTACACCTTC.